These 26 T cell receptor beta chains share one sample of origin, sequenced in a study of OX40 agonist ivuxolimab in advanced cancers. Clones were sequenced by immunoSEQ multiplex PCR, and TCRdb holds only the in-frame ones, with some missing. Of about 16,000 clones in the sample, 75% to 95% were seen once. The material sequenced was CD4+ or CD8+ T cells sorted from blood, taken in a trial of the OX40 agonist ivuxolimab. These receptors were taken from an adult with an advanced solid tumor such as melanoma, head and neck, liver or kidney cancer.

The V and J genes are TRBV6-1 and TRBJ2-7; possibly TRBD2 for D (5 bases). Germline V CDR1 and CDR2: MNHNS, SASEGT. CDR3 length: 13 residues. Trimming removed 0 bases at V and 7 bases at J, with 10 bases between. CDR3 sequence: CASSEAGKLEQYF. The CDR3 region has the DNA TGTGCCAGCAGTGAAGCCGGGAAGCTGGAGCAGTACTTC.

V usage is TRBV7-2 and J usage is TRBJ2-7; D is perhaps TRBD1 (6 bases). The germline gives CDR1 SGHTA, CDR2 FQGNSA. Trimming shortened V by 1 base and J by 5 bases, and 9 bases separated the two germline ends. CDR3 length: 13 amino acids. CDR3 coding DNA: TGTGCCAGCAGCTTAGTCAGGGGAGACGAGCAGTACTTC. Its translation: CASSLVRGDEQYF.

This chain connects TRBV5-5 to TRBJ2-2; TRBD2 might be the D (6 bases). V was trimmed by 4 bases and J by 0 bases, leaving 10 bases between them. The V gene's germline CDR1 is SGHKS and CDR2 YYEKEE (reference sequence). The length of the CDR3 is 15 residues. CDR3 nucleotides: TGTGCCAGCAGCCATGTAGCGGCGAACACCGGGGAGCTGTTTTTT. Amino acids: CASSHVAANTGELFF. The variable domain in full, completed from reference TRBV5-5 and TRBJ2-2, reads DAGVTQSPTHLIKTRGQQVTLRCSPISGHKSVSWYQQVLGQGPQFIFQYYEKEERGRGNFPDRFSARQFPNYSSELNVNALLLGDSALYLCASSHVAANTGELFFGEGSRLTVL.

By proportion, this clone is large (0.1 to 1%). The CDR3 loop reads CASSQTTGGSGNTIYF. In DNA form, the CDR3 reads TGTGCCAGCAGCCAAACGACGGGGGGCTCTGGAAACACCATATATTTT. This chain links TRBV7-9 with TRBJ1-3; TRBD1 is a possible D gene (5 bases). Germline CDR1 SEHNR, CDR2 FQNEAQ (reference sequence). CDR3 length: 16 amino acids. Between the trimmed V and J ends, which lost 5 bases and 0 bases, there was a span of 14 bases.

This chain uses TRBV27 with TRBJ1-5, with TRBD1 identical over 7 bases. J was trimmed by 6 bases and V by 9 bases; bases with no gene match: 5. There are 12 residues in the CDR3. Germline V CDR1 and CDR2: MNHEY, SMNVEV (reference sequence). The CDR3 DNA sequence: TGTGCCAGTTCGACAGGGTTTCAGCCCCAGCATTTT. Translating it yields CASSTGFQPQHF.

The rearrangement links TRBV11-2 to TRBJ2-7, with D uncertain. With 3 bases removed from V and 2 bases from J, the gap between germline ends came to 8 bases. The germline CDR1 and CDR2 sequences are SGHAT and FQNNGV. This CDR3 comprises 13 residues. Written as DNA, the CDR3 is TGTGCCAGCAGCTTTACCGGAGCCTACGAGCAGTACTTC. This encodes CASSFTGAYEQYF. Full variable domain (rest looked up from reference TRBV11-2 and TRBJ2-7): EAGVAQSPRYKIIEKRQSVAFWCNPISGHATLYWYQQILGQGPKLLIQFQNNGVVDDSQLPKDRFSAERLKGVDSTLKIQPAKLEDSAVYLCASSFTGAYEQYFGPGTRLTVT.

This CDR3 reads CASSEWISGSGGDIQYF. The CDR3 DNA is TGCGCCAGCAGTGAGTGGATTAGCGGGAGTGGTGGAGACATTCAGTACTTC. This rearrangement joins TRBV10-2 to TRBJ2-4; 9 bases are shared with TRBD2. Germline V gene sequence: CDR1 WSHSY, CDR2 SAAADI. This CDR3 has 17 residues. J was trimmed by 8 bases and V by 1 base; bases with no gene match: 12.

This sequence joins TRBV15 and TRBJ1-6; D may be TRBD1 (5 bases). Germline assignment: CDR1 LNHNV and CDR2 YYDKDF (reference sequence). Trimming pared 6 bases from V and 6 bases from J, leaving 15 bases between. This CDR3 comprises 15 residues. The chain's CDR3 is CATRRTWGGNSPLHF. The CDR3 region has the DNA TGTGCCACCAGGAGGACTTGGGGGGGTAATTCACCCCTCCACTTT.

The chain uses TRBV5-5 and TRBJ2-7; TRBD1 might be the D (5 bases). Trimming took off 2 bases at V and 5 bases at J, with 20 bases between the two ends. Germline values: CDR1 SGHKS, CDR2 YYEKEE (reference sequence). This CDR3 has 16 amino acids. CDR3 amino acids: CASSFQETSWGHEQYF. The CDR3, as DNA: TGTGCCAGCAGCTTTCAAGAAACCTCATGGGGCCACGAGCAGTACTTC.

This chain joins TRBV6-1 and TRBJ1-1, with D uncertain. The CDR3 contains 12 residues. Trimming removed 7 bases from V and 9 bases from J, with 15 bases in between. Germline assignment: CDR1 MNHNS and CDR2 SASEGT. CDR3 region: CASKDPLVQAFF. The CDR3 nucleotides read TGTGCCAGCAAGGACCCCCTGGTGCAAGCTTTCTTT.

This clone was counted once. This rearrangement joins TRBV28 to TRBJ2-1, with 12 bases that match TRBD2. This CDR3 contains 15 residues. The J segment lost 8 bases and the V segment lost 5 bases, leaving 7 bases of the junction unmatched. In germline, CDR1 is MDHEN, CDR2 SYDVKM. The CDR3 sequence: CASSPSGRAYYEQFF. The CDR3 region has the DNA TGTGCCAGCAGTCCTAGCGGGAGGGCCTATTATGAGCAGTTCTTC.

This clone is a singleton in its sample. The J gene is TRBJ1-2, the V gene TRBV11-3; 9 bases align to TRBD1. V shed 3 bases and J 5 bases; nucleotides not matched to a gene: 4. Germline V gene lookup returns CDR1 SGHNT and CDR2 YENEEA. The CDR3 extends over 14 amino acids. CDR3 sequence: CASSFGTGWYGYTF. The CDR3, as DNA: TGTGCCAGCAGCTTCGGGACAGGGTGGTATGGCTACACCTTC.

The chain has TRBV27 and TRBJ2-2; 7 bases match TRBD2. V dropped 5 bases and J dropped 4; count of bases not matched to a gene: 13. Germline V gene lookup returns CDR1 MNHEY and CDR2 SMNVEV (reference sequence). This CDR3 has 17 residues. CDR3 in amino acids: CASSNTLGLVGTGELFF. The CDR3 nucleotides are TGTGCCAGCAGTAACACCCTAGGACTAGTAGGCACCGGGGAGCTGTTTTTT.

For this clone: Germline is not matched at one junction end, which may reflect a read error. Other DNA sequences in the same sample also yield this CDR3. This chain connects TRBV18 to TRBJ1-4; TRBD1 agrees at 7 bases. This CDR3 comprises 15 residues. The germline V gene encodes CDR1 KGHSH and CDR2 LQKENI. The CDR3 loop reads CASSPPGQRNEKLFF. The CDR3 nucleotides read TGTGCCAGCTCACCACCGGGACAGAGAAATGAAAAGCTGTTTTTT.

The sample holds one count of this clone. The V call is TRBV5-4, the J call TRBJ2-2; D is undetermined. This CDR3 has 15 residues. Germline CDR1 and CDR2: SGHNT and YYREEE (reference sequence). Trimming removed 1 base from V and 1 base from J, with 8 bases in between. The CDR3 DNA reads TGTGCCAGCAGCTTGTTTGGCGGGAACACCGGGGAGCTGTTTTTT. It yields the protein CASSLFGGNTGELFF.

The rearrangement joins TRBV7-9 to TRBJ2-1, with D hard to call. Germline CDR1 and CDR2: SEHNR and FQNEAQ (reference sequence). This CDR3 region has 12 residues. V was trimmed by 2 bases and J by 15 bases, leaving 14 bases between them. CDR3 protein: CASSLNPFPPFF. The CDR3 nucleotides are TGTGCCAGCAGCTTAAATCCGTTCCCGCCGTTCTTC.

On this clone itself: Other DNA sequences from this sample encode an identical CDR3 as well. CDR3 DNA: TGTGCCACCAGCAGAGATGAAGGACTAGATCGCGACGAGCAGTACTTC. Its translation: CATSRDEGLDRDEQYF. The rearrangement uses TRBV15 and TRBJ2-7; 7 bases line up with TRBD2. Germline CDR1 and CDR2: LNHNV and YYDKDF (reference sequence). CDR3 length: 16 residues. Germline trimming cut 0 bases from V and 5 bases from J; bases unmatched to any gene: 10.

The chain uses TRBV7-2 and TRBJ2-1, with a tentative D call TRBD2 (6 bases). CDR3 length equals 17 residues. The germline CDR1 and CDR2 sequences are SGHTA and FQGNSA. V was shortened by 1 base and J by 5 bases, with 18 bases between the two germline ends. The CDR3 coding sequence is TGTGCCAGCAGCTTAGTTGGAGGGAGTTCTTCGGACAATGAGCAGTTCTTC. Translated, it gives CASSLVGGSSSDNEQFF. The whole variable domain, filled in from reference TRBV7-2 and TRBJ2-1, reads GAGVSQSPSNKVTEKGKDVELRCDPISGHTALYWYRQSLGQGLEFLIYFQGNSAPDKSGLPSDRFSAERTGGSVSTLTIQRTQQEDSAVYLCASSLVGGSSSDNEQFFGPGTRLTVL.

Here the CDR3 reads CASSIETSRADTQYF. The CDR3 DNA sequence: TGTGCCAGTAGTATAGAAACTAGCCGCGCAGATACGCAGTATTTT. The chain is built from TRBV19 and TRBJ2-3, with D perhaps TRBD2 (6 bases). Germline-derived CDR1 and CDR2 are LNHDA and SQIVND (reference sequence). Trimming pared 0 bases from V and 4 bases from J, leaving 11 bases between. The CDR3 length is 15 residues.

The chain employs TRBV7-8 and TRBJ1-5, with D possibly TRBD1 on 6 matching bases. Germline V gene lookup returns CDR1 SGHVS and CDR2 FQNEAQ. The CDR3 runs 16 residues. With 1 base removed from V and 0 bases from J, the gap between germline ends came to 10 bases. The CDR3 protein is CASSLGGADSNQPQHF. The CDR3 bases are TGTGCCAGCAGCTTAGGGGGGGCGGATAGCAATCAGCCCCAGCATTTT.

The rearrangement uses TRBV5-4 and TRBJ2-3; the match to TRBD2 covers 11 bases. The junction had 16 bases not matched to a gene; V was cut back by 3 bases and J by 1 base. Germline V gene data show CDR1 as SGHNT and CDR2 as YYREEE (reference sequence). The CDR3 spans 20 residues. This CDR3 is CASSYKGNSGRAGGTDTQYF. CDR3 coding DNA: TGTGCCAGCAGCTACAAAGGAAATAGCGGGAGGGCTGGGGGCACAGATACGCAGTATTTT.

The chain carries TRBV7-6 and TRBJ1-4, with D unresolved. V was clipped by 4 bases and J by 2 bases, with 11 bases between them. The germline V gene has CDR1 SGHVS and CDR2 FNYEAQ. The length of the CDR3 is 15 residues. The DNA for the CDR3 is TGTGCCAGCAGCTCTGGGAGAGGCACTAATGAAAAACTGTTTTTT. This codes for CASSSGRGTNEKLFF.

V is TRBV7-9 and J is TRBJ2-5; the match to TRBD2 covers 10 bases. The V and J ends lost 5 bases and 5 bases, in that order; junction bases with no gene match: 14. CDR3 length: 17 amino acids. Germline V gene lookup returns CDR1 SEHNR and CDR2 FQNEAQ (reference sequence). CDR3 nucleotide sequence: TGTGCCAGCAGCCCCCACCTCTTAGGAGCGGGGGGGGAGACCCAGTACTTC. It is translated as CASSPHLLGAGGETQYF.

This clone is a singleton in its sample. The rearrangement joins TRBV29-1 to TRBJ2-7; possibly TRBD2 for D (6 bases). With 4 bases removed from V and 3 bases from J, the gap between germline ends came to 13 bases. CDR1 SQVTM and CDR2 ANQGSEA come from the germline V gene. The CDR3 loop spans 13 amino acids. CDR3 in DNA: TGCAGCGTTGTTGGCGGGACCCGCTACGAGCAGTACTTC. Its translation is CSVVGGTRYEQYF.

CDR3 in DNA: TGTGCCAGTAGTTCTGCTCCCACTTACGAGCAGTACTTC. This encodes CASSSAPTYEQYF. The chain is built from TRBV19 and TRBJ2-7; D unresolved. In germline, CDR1 is LNHDA, CDR2 SQIVND (reference sequence). Between the trimmed V and J ends, which lost 5 bases and 4 bases, there was a span of 12 bases. The CDR3 is made up of 13 amino acids.

The genes are TRBV11-2 and TRBJ2-1; 8 nucleotides line up with TRBD2. The length of the CDR3 is 11 residues. Per germline, CDR1 SGHAT and CDR2 FQNNGV. The J segment lost 14 bases and the V segment lost 3 bases, leaving 3 bases of the junction unmatched. The CDR3 loop reads CASSFSGVKFF. Written as DNA, the CDR3 is TGTGCCAGCAGCTTTAGCGGGGTAAAGTTCTTC.